Listed below are T cell receptor beta chains from one sample, sequenced in a study of OX40 agonist ivuxolimab in advanced cancers. Sequenced by immunoSEQ multiplex PCR; TCRdb stores in-frame clones only, minus some. The sample consists of approximately 86,000 clones, about 86% of them appearing once. The sample here was CD4+ or CD8+ T cells sorted from blood, taken in a trial of the OX40 agonist ivuxolimab. All receptors derive from an adult with an advanced solid tumor such as melanoma, head and neck, liver or kidney cancer. Both conserved end residues are part of each CDR3. The D gene is left open where the match is weak. Only part of the rows carry a size: once, few, many, or a class if the clone is expanded.

TRBJ1-4 TRBV11-3 - - CASRDTRARNEKLFF TGTGCCAGCCGGGACACTAGAGCTCGAAATGAAAAACTGTTTTTT
TRBJ2-2 TRBV27 - - CASSLFALRNTGELFF TGTGCCAGCAGTTTATTTGCTCTTCGGAACACCGGGGAGCTGTTTTTT
TRBJ2-7 TRBV19 - TRBD2 CASRTSGSSYEQYF TGTGCCAGTCGGACTAGCGGGAGCTCCTACGAGCAGTACTTC
TRBJ2-2 TRBV5-8 - TRBD2 CASRARGGSGELFF TGTGCCAGCCGAGCTCGCGGGGGAAGCGGGGAGCTGTTTTTT
TRBJ1-5 TRBV30 - - CAWSVRHNQPQHF TGTGCCTGGAGTGTACGCCACAATCAGCCCCAGCATTTT
TRBJ2-7 TRBV5-1 - TRBD1 CASSPRQGVSYEQYF TGCGCCAGCAGCCCTCGACAGGGTGTATCCTACGAGCAGTACTTC
TRBJ2-7 TRBV7-2 - - CASSPTFHEQYF TGTGCCAGCAGCCCAACCTTCCACGAGCAGTACTTC
TRBJ2-2 TRBV18 - - CASSPKQGTGELFF TGTGCCAGCTCCCCTAAACAGGGCACCGGGGAGCTGTTTTTT
TRBJ1-4 TRBV19 once - CASSRRENEKLFF TGTGCCAGTAGTAGGAGAGAGAATGAAAAACTGTTTTTT
TRBJ2-2 TRBV4-1 - TRBD2 CASSQLRIAGTRITGELFF TGCGCCAGCAGCCAACTTCGGATTGCCGGGACTAGGATCACCGGGGAGCTGTTTTTT
TRBJ2-7 TRBV14 few - CASSQLGRGRSYEQYF TGTGCCAGCAGCCAATTAGGGCGGGGGCGATCCTACGAGCAGTACTTC
TRBJ2-1 TRBV29-1 few TRBD2 CSVDSYPTAGDYNEQFF TGCAGCGTTGACTCCTACCCGACAGCGGGAGACTACAATGAGCAGTTCTTC
TRBJ1-1 TRBV5-1 once - CASSLAGGGELKAFF TGCGCCAGCAGCTTGGCCGGGGGCGGGGAACTGAAAGCTTTCTTT
TRBJ2-2 TRBV18 - TRBD1 CASSPGTGRTGELFF TGTGCCAGCTCACCGGGGACAGGGAGAACCGGGGAGCTGTTTTTT
TRBJ2-3 TRBV18 - - CASSPRSSPTDTQYF TGTGCCAGCTCACCACGGAGTAGCCCCACAGATACGCAGTATTTT
TRBJ2-5 TRBV18 few - CASSPPQLETQYF TGTGCCAGCTCACCACCACAGCTCGAGACCCAGTACTTC
TRBJ1-1 TRBV19 - - CASRSDQGYTEAFF TGTGCCAGTAGATCCGACCAGGGGTACACTGAAGCTTTCTTT
TRBJ2-7 TRBV7-9 - TRBD1 CASSSEGQGYEQYF TGTGCCAGCAGCTCCGAGGGACAGGGCTACGAGCAGTACTTC
TRBJ2-1 TRBV19 - TRBD2 CASSMSSGGSYNEQFF TGTGCCAGTAGCATGTCTAGCGGGGGCTCCTACAATGAGCAGTTCTTC
TRBJ2-2 TRBV15 - - CATPRWDKAPNTGELFF TGTGCCACCCCTAGGTGGGACAAGGCTCCTAACACCGGGGAGCTGTTTTTT
TRBJ1-1 TRBV7-6 - - CASSVGRWTEAFF TGTGCCAGCAGCGTAGGAAGGTGGACTGAAGCTTTCTTT
TRBJ2-1 TRBV7-9 - - CASSDLLRGADNEQFF TGTGCCAGCAGCGACCTACTACGCGGTGCCGACAATGAGCAGTTCTTC
TRBJ2-2 TRBV11-2 - - CASSLAGGWTGELFF TGTGCCAGCAGCTTAGCGGGTGGGTGGACCGGGGAGCTGTTTTTT
TRBJ1-5 TRBV7-8 - - CASSLSEVYNQPQHF TGTGCCAGCAGCTTATCGGAAGTCTATAATCAGCCCCAGCATTTT
TRBJ1-6 TRBV5-1 - - CASSTDYSPLHF TGCGCCAGCAGTACAGATTATTCACCCCTCCACTTT
TRBJ2-2 TRBV5-6 - - CASSIVGELFF TGTGCCAGCAGCATAGTCGGGGAGCTGTTTTTT
TRBJ1-4 TRBV6-5 - - CASSYATNEKLFF TGTGCCAGCAGTTATGCGACAAATGAAAAACTGTTTTTT
TRBJ2-7 TRBV14 - TRBD2 CASSQRERGGGEQYF TGTGCCAGCAGCCAGAGGGAGCGGGGGGGAGGTGAGCAGTACTTC
TRBJ2-1 TRBV5-1 - - CASSLEGGGNEQFF TGCGCCAGCAGCTTGGAGGGAGGTGGTAATGAGCAGTTCTTC
TRBJ2-5 TRBV13 - - CASNKFPGTQETQYF TGTGCCAGCAACAAGTTTCCCGGGACCCAAGAGACCCAGTACTTC
TRBJ1-5 TRBV21-1 once - CASSKDNPKLRGTNQPQHF TGTGCCAGCAGCAAAGATAACCCCAAGCTCAGGGGGACCAATCAGCCCCAGCATTTT
TRBJ1-2 TRBV5-1 - - CASSFGGDYGYTF TGCGCCAGCAGCTTTGGGGGGGACTATGGCTACACCTTC
TRBJ2-1 TRBV7-2 - - CASSLQYNEQFF TGTGCCAGCAGCCTCCAGTACAATGAGCAGTTCTTC
TRBJ1-2 TRBV18 - - CASSPRANYGYTF TGTGCCAGCTCACCCCGAGCTAACTATGGCTACACCTTC
TRBJ1-5 TRBV18 few - CASSPGFTGQPQHF TGTGCCAGCTCACCAGGGTTTACGGGTCAGCCCCAGCATTTT